One and the same sample provided the 29 T cell receptor beta chains below, sequenced in a study of Tregs in tolerant kidney transplant recipients. Data came from immunoSEQ multiplex PCR; TCRdb stores just in-frame clones and leaves some out. The sample contains about 90,000 clones, approximately 93% of which appear only once. The nonmyeloablative bone marrow transplants came from related graft donors, with transient mixed chimerism. The sample in question was CD4+ T cells from blood (PBMCs), obtained 12 months after the transplant. These receptor sequences come from a human patient who received a combined kidney and bone marrow transplant. A subset of T cells may come from the graft donor.

This chain links TRBV30 with TRBJ2-7; D is undetermined. Looked up from germline, CDR1 is GTSNPN and CDR2 is SVGIG (reference sequence). The germline V and J ends were trimmed by 0 bases and 3 bases, with 9 bases remaining between them. The CDR3 has 13 residues. The CDR3 loop is CAWSVLKDYEQYF. The CDR3 coding sequence is TGTGCCTGGAGTGTACTAAAGGACTACGAGCAGTACTTC.

The chain uses TRBV11-3 and TRBJ1-2; 10 bases are shared with TRBD1. Per the germline V gene, CDR1 is SGHNT and CDR2 is YENEEA. The CDR3 has 16 residues. V trimming: 3 bases; J trimming: 7 bases; junction bases outside the gene matches: 11. CDR3 nucleotide sequence: TGTGCCAGCAGCTTCCGGGGACAGGGGATTTACGGTGGCTACACCTTC. Protein: CASSFRGQGIYGGYTF.

The chain has TRBV5-1 and TRBJ2-1, with D perhaps matching TRBD2 (6 bases). The CDR3 loop spans 15 amino acids. V was trimmed by 6 bases and J by 0 bases, leaving 13 bases between them. Germline V gives CDR1 SGHRS, CDR2 YFSETQ. CDR3: CASKGLLYSYNEQFF. For the CDR3, the DNA is TGCGCCAGCAAGGGACTTTTATACTCCTACAATGAGCAGTTCTTC.

The chain employs TRBV7-2 and TRBJ1-2; possible D gene TRBD1, 6 bases. With 5 bases removed from V and 1 base from J, the gap between germline ends came to 17 bases. The CDR3 is 16 amino acids. The germline V gene has CDR1 SGHTA and CDR2 FQGNSA. CDR3 nucleotide sequence: TGTGCCAGCAGCGGGCGACAGGTCCTCCTTAACTATGGCTACACCTTC. Translation: CASSGRQVLLNYGYTF. The complete variable domain, with remaining parts taken from reference TRBV7-2 and TRBJ1-2, reads GAGVSQSPSNKVTEKGKDVELRCDPISGHTALYWYRQSLGQGLEFLIYFQGNSAPDKSGLPSDRFSAERTGGSVSTLTIQRTQQEDSAVYLCASSGRQVLLNYGYTFGSGTRLTVV.

The V and J genes are TRBV7-3 and TRBJ2-3; 13 nucleotides match TRBD2. Germline CDR1 is SGHTA and CDR2 is FQGTGA. This CDR3 is 18 amino acids long. V trimming: 5 bases; J trimming: 0 bases; junction bases outside the gene matches: 8. The CDR3 DNA reads as TGTGCCAGCAGCCGCGGACTAGCGGGAGTTCCTAGCACAGATACGCAGTATTTT. This encodes CASSRGLAGVPSTDTQYF.

The J gene is TRBJ2-2, the V gene TRBV9; D may be TRBD2 (6 bases). Trimming stripped 0 bases from V and 2 bases from J, with 11 bases between. The CDR3 sequence is 16 residues long. The germline CDR1 and CDR2 sequences are SGDLS and YYNGEE. Written as DNA, the CDR3 is TGTGCCAGCAGCGTAGCTGGGGGGATAAACACCGGGGAGCTGTTTTTT. It translates to CASSVAGGINTGELFF.

This clone appeared once. The CDR3 spells CSVGGTVQETQYF. CDR3 nucleotides: TGCAGCGTTGGGGGGACAGTACAAGAGACCCAGTACTTC. The chain couples TRBV29-1 to TRBJ2-5, with 7 positions matching TRBD1. The CDR3 runs 13 residues. CDR1 and CDR2 from the germline V gene are SQVTM and ANQGSEA. J gave up 2 bases and V 4 bases, and 4 bases lay outside the gene matches.

This clone was seen just once. The CDR3 nucleotides are TGTGCCAGCAGCCGAGGGACAGGGGGTTTTCGGAGAACTGAAGCTTTCTTT. Amino acid sequence: CASSRGTGGFRRTEAFF. The chain uses TRBV7-9 and TRBJ1-1; TRBD1 aligns across 11 bases. The J segment lost 5 bases and the V segment lost 5 bases, leaving 13 bases of the junction unmatched. Per the germline V gene, CDR1 is SEHNR and CDR2 is FQNEAQ (reference sequence). This CDR3 has 17 amino acids.

V usage is TRBV2 and J usage is TRBJ1-5; maybe TRBD1 (6 bases). This CDR3 comprises 14 residues. CDR1 is SNHLY and CDR2 is FYNNEI in the germline V gene. V lost 6 bases and J 7 bases, leaving 16 bases between the germline ends. CDR3 in DNA: TGTGCCAGCAGGGAAACAGGGCATCACCAGCCCCAGCATTTT. This codes for CASRETGHHQPQHF.

Here the CDR3 DNA reads TGTGCCAGCAGCCTGAGAAGGATAGCGAACACTGAAGCTTTCTTT. This codes for CASSLRRIANTEAFF. V is TRBV7-2 and J is TRBJ1-1; D remains ambiguous. Germline CDR1 reads SGHTA; CDR2 reads FQGNSA. The CDR3 extends over 15 amino acids. V was clipped by 5 bases and J by 1 base, with 14 bases between them.

The V call is TRBV6-1, the J call TRBJ2-2; D is perhaps TRBD1 (6 bases). Trimming took 4 bases from V and 0 from J, leaving 15 bases between them. This CDR3 spans 17 amino acids. Germline lookup yields CDR1 MNHNS and CDR2 SASEGT. The CDR3 loop is CASSVTGTPTNTGELFF. The CDR3 bases are TGTGCCAGCAGTGTTACCGGGACACCTACGAACACCGGGGAGCTGTTTTTT.

The chain carries TRBV18 and TRBJ1-2; D possibly corresponds to TRBD1 (5 bases). Trimming cost V 3 bases and J 0 bases, with 20 bases left between them. The CDR3 length is 18 residues. CDR1 is KGHSH, CDR2 LQKENI, per germline. CDR3 DNA: TGTGCCAGCTCACCCAGTCCAGGGAATCAAAAAGCTAACTATGGCTACACCTTC. This codes for CASSPSPGNQKANYGYTF.

The rearrangement joins TRBV20-1 to TRBJ1-2; TRBD1 matches at 7 bases. J was trimmed by 7 bases and V by 6 bases; bases with no gene match: 5. CDR3 length: 11 residues. In germline, CDR1 is DFQATT, CDR2 SNEGSKA (reference sequence). Here the CDR3 reads CSASPGGGYTF. The CDR3, as DNA: TGCAGTGCCTCCCCAGGGGGTGGCTACACCTTC.

CDR3 region: CASSAGLSYEQYF. DNA of the CDR3: TGTGCCAGCAGCGCTGGCCTCTCCTACGAGCAGTACTTC. The chain employs TRBV5-6 and TRBJ2-7; D is unresolved. The CDR3 runs to 13 residues. V was clipped by 4 bases and J by 0 bases, with 8 bases between them. The germline V gene has CDR1 SGHDT and CDR2 YYEEEE.

The chain has TRBV6-1 and TRBJ2-3; D is uncertain. Germline CDR1 reads MNHNS; CDR2 reads SASEGT. The CDR3 has 15 residues. Trimming pared 2 bases from V and 3 bases from J, leaving 12 bases between. This chain's CDR3 is CASSESTVRTDTQYF. CDR3 DNA: TGTGCCAGCAGTGAAAGTACGGTCCGGACAGATACGCAGTATTTT.

The chain has TRBV18 and TRBJ2-6; tentatively, D is TRBD1 (6 bases). Looked up from germline, CDR1 is KGHSH and CDR2 is LQKENI. The CDR3 is made up of 17 amino acids. The V gene lost 2 bases and the J gene lost 0 bases, with 11 bases spanning the gap. CDR3 loop: CASSPRTGSSGANVLTF. CDR3 coding DNA: TGTGCCAGCTCACCAAGAACAGGGTCCTCTGGGGCCAACGTCCTGACTTTC.

The chain is built from TRBV19 and TRBJ2-1; 8 positions match TRBD2. From germline, CDR1 is LNHDA and CDR2 SQIVND (reference sequence). V was pared by 4 bases and J by 3 bases, with 5 bases of the junction left unmatched. This CDR3 is built from 15 residues. Here the CDR3 reads CASSNVAGGYNEQFF. The CDR3 region has the DNA TGTGCCAGTAGTAATGTGGCGGGGGGCTACAATGAGCAGTTCTTC.

The chain recombines TRBV19 with TRBJ2-7, with 8 bases lining up with TRBD1. The trim removed 4 bases at V and 3 bases at J, leaving 8 bases unmatched. Germline-derived CDR1 and CDR2 are LNHDA and SQIVND (reference sequence). The CDR3 runs 15 residues. Here the CDR3 reads CASSTWTGPIYEQYF. The CDR3 DNA reads TGTGCCAGTAGTACCTGGACAGGGCCTATCTACGAGCAGTACTTC.

V gene TRBV6-1 combines with J gene TRBJ2-2; possibly TRBD1 for D (5 bases). V gave up 3 bases and J gave up 1 base, with 12 bases separating them. This CDR3 region has 16 residues. In germline, CDR1 is MNHNS, CDR2 SASEGT. CDR3 sequence: CASSENRPQNTGELFF. The CDR3 DNA sequence: TGTGCCAGCAGTGAGAACAGGCCACAGAACACCGGGGAGCTGTTTTTT.

The chain carries TRBV11-3 and TRBJ1-4, with TRBD1 matching over 10 bases. Germline V lookup: CDR1 SGHNT, CDR2 YENEEA. There are 16 residues in the CDR3. V lost 4 bases to trimming and J lost 5 bases; unmatched junction nucleotides: 7. CDR3 region: CASSWAPGQGNEKLFF. The DNA of the CDR3 is TGTGCCAGCAGCTGGGCCCCGGGACAGGGGAATGAAAAACTGTTTTTT.

The chain joins TRBV5-1 to TRBJ1-2; D may be TRBD1 (5 bases). The CDR3 is 13 amino acids. The germline V gene encodes CDR1 SGHRS and CDR2 YFSETQ. Trimming took 4 bases from V and 5 from J, leaving 12 bases between them. The CDR3 is CASSVDRRYGYTF. CDR3 DNA: TGCGCCAGCAGCGTAGACAGAAGATATGGCTACACCTTC.

V is TRBV12-5 and J is TRBJ1-1; tentative D call: TRBD1 (6 bases). The length of the CDR3 is 14 residues. Germline loops: CDR1 LGHNT, CDR2 FRNRAP. Deletions cut 5 bases from V and 0 bases from J, with 10 bases between. CDR3 in DNA: TGTGCTAGTGGTGTGGACAGCATGAACACTGAAGCTTTCTTT. Protein product: CASGVDSMNTEAFF.

V is TRBV7-8 and J is TRBJ2-1; 8 bases map to TRBD2. Germline V gene data show CDR1 as SGHVS and CDR2 as FQNEAQ. The CDR3 loop spans 14 amino acids. J gave up 7 bases and V 7 bases, and 9 bases lay outside the gene matches. The CDR3 coding sequence is TGTGCCAGCACCAGAGCGGGAGAAGCGAATGAGCAGTTCTTC. The encoded protein is CASTRAGEANEQFF.

The chain couples TRBV7-2 to TRBJ2-7, with TRBD2 matching 9 bases. After removal of 3 bases from V and 2 bases from J, the junction contained 2 bases not matched to a gene. CDR3 length: 14 residues. Germline values: CDR1 SGHTA, CDR2 FQGNSA. CDR3 loop: CASSLTSGTYEQYF. The CDR3 DNA reads TGTGCCAGCAGCTTGACTAGCGGCACCTACGAGCAGTACTTC.

V and J are TRBV4-3 and TRBJ2-2, with 11 bases lining up with TRBD2. Looked up from germline, CDR1 is LGHNA and CDR2 is YSLEER. With V trimmed by 2 bases and J by 3 bases, 2 bases remained unmatched. CDR3 length equals 16 residues. CDR3 loop: CASSQSSGRHTGELFF. The CDR3 region has the DNA TGCGCCAGCAGCCAATCTAGCGGGAGGCACACCGGGGAGCTGTTTTTT.

V is TRBV10-3 and J is TRBJ2-3; the match to TRBD2 covers 10 bases. Germline CDR1 ENHRY, CDR2 SYGVKD. Trimming cost V 7 bases and J 2 bases; bases outside gene matches: 3. The CDR3 loop spans 14 amino acids. The CDR3 DNA sequence: TGTGCCATCACTGGGACTAGCGACACAGATACGCAGTATTTT. Its protein product is CAITGTSDTDTQYF.

This rearrangement joins TRBV7-2 to TRBJ2-5; the D is unclear. Near its end, the DNA agrees better with TRBJ2-7, so the J call may be wrong. Germline loops: CDR1 SGHTA, CDR2 FQGNSA. The CDR3 is 14 residues long. CDR3 nucleotides: TGTGCCAGCAGCTTAATACTCGGAGACTACGAGCAGTACTTC. Translation gives CASSLILGDYEQYF.

The V gene is TRBV5-6, the J gene TRBJ1-1, with a weak D call TRBD1 (6 bases). CDR1 SGHDT and CDR2 YYEEEE come from the germline V gene. The CDR3 spans 15 residues. Trimming shortened V by 2 bases and J by 5 bases, and 16 bases separated the two germline ends. The DNA of the CDR3 is TGTGCCAGCAGCTTACGGGGGGGCCTGGGAACTGAAGCTTTCTTT. Translated: CASSLRGGLGTEAFF.

The rearrangement links TRBV15 to TRBJ2-7; 7 nucleotides align to TRBD2. Germline CDR1 LNHNV, CDR2 YYDKDF (reference sequence). This CDR3 is built from 14 residues. V lost 3 bases to trimming and J lost 7 bases; unmatched junction nucleotides: 9. The CDR3 bases are TGTGCCACCAGCAGGGGGGGGGATATGAGAGAGCAGTACTTC. Translating gives CATSRGGDMREQYF.